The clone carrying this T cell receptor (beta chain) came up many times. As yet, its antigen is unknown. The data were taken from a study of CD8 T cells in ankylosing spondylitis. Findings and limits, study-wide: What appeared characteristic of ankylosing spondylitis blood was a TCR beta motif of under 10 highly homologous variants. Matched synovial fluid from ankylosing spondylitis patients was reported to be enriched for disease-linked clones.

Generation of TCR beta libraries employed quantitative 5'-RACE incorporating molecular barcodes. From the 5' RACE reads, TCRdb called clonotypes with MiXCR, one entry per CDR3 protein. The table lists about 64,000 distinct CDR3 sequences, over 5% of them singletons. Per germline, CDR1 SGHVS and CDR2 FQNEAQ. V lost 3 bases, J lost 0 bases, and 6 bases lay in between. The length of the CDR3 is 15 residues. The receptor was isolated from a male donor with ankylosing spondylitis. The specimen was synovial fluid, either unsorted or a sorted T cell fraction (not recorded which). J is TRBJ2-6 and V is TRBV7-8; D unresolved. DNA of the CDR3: TGTGCCAGCAGCTTGTTTAGCTCTGGGGCCAACGTCCTGACTTTC. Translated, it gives CASSLFSSGANVLTF. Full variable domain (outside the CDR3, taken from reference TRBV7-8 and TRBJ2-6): GAGVSQSPRYKVAKRGQDVALRCDPISGHVSLFWYQQALGQGPEFLTYFQNEAQLDKSGLPSDRFFAERPEGSVSTLKIQRTQQEDSAVYLCASSLFSSGANVLTFGAGSRLTVL.